One and the same sample provided the 29 T cell receptor beta chains below, sequenced in a study of blood T cell repertoires in COVID-19. This table comes from immunoSEQ multiplex PCR, and its TCRdb copy is limited to in-frame clones, with some not included. Among 400,000 or so clones listed, roughly nine tenths were seen once. Input material: PBMCs or T cells enriched from blood (not recorded which). Receptor source: a man aged 25-40 years who had recovered from COVID-19.

The V call is TRBV7-2, the J call TRBJ1-5; 10 bases fit TRBD1. The germline V gene encodes CDR1 SGHTA and CDR2 FQGNSA. The CDR3 runs to 16 residues. The V segment lost 5 bases and the J segment 7 bases; nucleotides outside the gene matches: 11. CDR3 amino acids: CASSARQGAGGQPQHF. CDR3 sequence (DNA): TGTGCCAGCAGCGCCCGACAGGGGGCAGGAGGGCAGCCCCAGCATTTT.

This sequence joins TRBV19 and TRBJ2-1, with 7 bases lining up with TRBD2. Germline V CDR1 and CDR2: LNHDA, SQIVND (reference sequence). The CDR3 length is 14 residues. V trimming: 4 bases; J trimming: 5 bases; junction bases outside the gene matches: 5. The CDR3 DNA reads as TGTGCCAGTAGTAGGCGGGAGATAAACAATGAGCAGTTCTTC. Protein sequence: CASSRREINNEQFF.

CDR3 bases: TGTGCCAGCAGCTCACTAGCGGCACTCACAGATACGCAGTATTTT. It codes for CASSSLAALTDTQYF. J is TRBJ2-3 and V is TRBV5-4, with 8 bases lining up with TRBD2. The CDR3 has 15 residues. Trimming at V came to 3 bases and at J to 2 bases, leaving 5 bases not matched to a gene. CDR1 is SGHNT, CDR2 YYREEE, per germline (reference sequence).

The CDR3 loop is CASSTDRGHEQYF. DNA for the CDR3: TGTGCCAGCAGCACAGACAGGGGCCACGAGCAGTACTTC. The gene calls are TRBV11-2 and TRBJ2-7, with 8 positions matching TRBD1. Per germline, CDR1 SGHAT and CDR2 FQNNGV. V shed 5 bases and J 5 bases; nucleotides not matched to a gene: 5. This CDR3 comprises 13 residues. Complete variable domain (other parts from reference TRBV11-2 and TRBJ2-7): EAGVAQSPRYKIIEKRQSVAFWCNPISGHATLYWYQQILGQGPKLLIQFQNNGVVDDSQLPKDRFSAERLKGVDSTLKIQPAKLEDSAVYLCASSTDRGHEQYFGPGTRLTVT.

V and J are TRBV7-9 and TRBJ2-1, with 7 bases lining up with TRBD1. CDR3 size: 14 residues. Per germline, CDR1 SEHNR and CDR2 FQNEAQ (reference sequence). Trimming cost V 9 bases and J 7 bases; bases outside gene matches: 12. In DNA form, the CDR3 reads TGTGCCAGTGACCGGGACAGAACATTGAATGAGCAGTTCTTC. Translated: CASDRDRTLNEQFF.

J is TRBJ2-2 and V is TRBV11-2; D is possibly TRBD2 (6 bases). This CDR3 contains 15 residues. Trimming removed 6 bases at V and 6 bases at J, with 17 bases between. Germline CDR1 SGHAT, CDR2 FQNNGV. CDR3 DNA: TGTGCCAGCAGTCTAATCGGCCCGGGGGCCGGGGAGCTGTTTTTT. As protein: CASSLIGPGAGELFF.

This sequence joins TRBV11-2 and TRBJ2-1; 9 nucleotides align to TRBD1. V was clipped by 3 bases and J by 4 bases; unmatched bases: 4. CDR1 SGHAT and CDR2 FQNNGV come from the germline V gene. The CDR3 spans 15 residues. The CDR3 nucleotides are TGTGCCAGCAGCTTCGGACAGGGGTTTTACAATGAGCAGTTCTTC. Its translation: CASSFGQGFYNEQFF.

The rearrangement links TRBV19 to TRBJ2-1; 10 bases fit TRBD2. The V segment lost 4 bases and the J segment 0 bases; nucleotides outside the gene matches: 0. CDR1 is LNHDA, CDR2 SQIVND, per germline (reference sequence). The CDR3 is 15 amino acids. The CDR3 protein is CASSTSGSSYNEQFF. CDR3 nucleotides: TGTGCCAGTAGTACTAGCGGGAGCTCCTACAATGAGCAGTTCTTC.

This CDR3 reads CASSPSQIRGIEQFF. In DNA, the CDR3 is TGTGCCAGCTCACCATCGCAGATAAGGGGGATTGAGCAGTTCTTC. The V call is TRBV18, the J call TRBJ2-1, with D possibly being TRBD1 (6 bases). The CDR3 totals 15 residues. CDR1 and CDR2 from the germline V gene are KGHSH and LQKENI. Between the trimmed V and J ends, which lost 2 bases and 9 bases, there was a span of 17 bases.

The chain combines TRBV5-8 with TRBJ1-5, with 7 bases identical to TRBD1. Germline V gene lookup returns CDR1 SGHTS and CDR2 YDEGEE. This CDR3 is built from 18 residues. V dropped 0 bases and J dropped 4; count of bases not matched to a gene: 13. The CDR3, as DNA: TGTGCCAGCAGCTTGGTATTAGGGACAGAAAGGAGAAATCAGCCCCAGCATTTT. Translated, it gives CASSLVLGTERRNQPQHF.

CDR3 nucleotide sequence: TGTGCCAGTCAGTGGGCAGCTGGCTACACCTTC. Encoded protein: CASQWAAGYTF. The chain is built from TRBV19 and TRBJ1-2; unclear D gene. The V gene lost 8 bases and the J gene lost 7 bases, with 11 bases spanning the gap. Looked up from germline, CDR1 is LNHDA and CDR2 is SQIVND (reference sequence). The CDR3 spans 11 residues.

The rearrangement uses TRBV4-1 and TRBJ1-6; D is uncertain. The CDR3 covers 13 residues. Looked up from germline, CDR1 is MGHRA and CDR2 is YSYEKL. V lost 5 bases and J 10 bases, leaving 12 bases between the germline ends. DNA of the CDR3: TGCGCCAGCAGCTATCGAACGGGATCACCCCTCCACTTT. Translated, it gives CASSYRTGSPLHF.

The chain links TRBV6-6 to TRBJ2-2, with D maybe TRBD1 (5 bases). The CDR3 covers 15 residues. The germline CDR1 and CDR2 sequences are MNHNY and SVGAGI (reference sequence). Trimming removed 3 bases at V and 7 bases at J, with 15 bases between. The CDR3, as DNA: TGTGCCAGCAGTTATCTTACCAGGGAAGACGGGGAGCTGTTTTTT. Protein sequence: CASSYLTREDGELFF.

The chain uses TRBV19 and TRBJ2-3; tentatively, D is TRBD2 (6 bases). Trimming removed 6 bases from V and 5 bases from J, with 18 bases in between. CDR1 is LNHDA and CDR2 is SQIVND in the germline V gene (reference sequence). The CDR3 covers 15 residues. The CDR3 nucleotides are TGTGCCAGTAGCCCCCAGGGACCGGGAGAAGATACGCAGTATTTT. This gives the protein CASSPQGPGEDTQYF.

The chain is built from TRBV4-1 and TRBJ2-1; no definite D call. The CDR3 covers 14 residues. V was trimmed by 0 bases and J by 6 bases, leaving 9 bases between them. Germline CDR1 MGHRA, CDR2 YSYEKL. Here the CDR3 reads CASSQEPIPNEQFF. The CDR3 DNA sequence: TGCGCCAGCAGCCAAGAACCTATTCCCAATGAGCAGTTCTTC.

In this sample, this clone turned up once. The rearrangement joins TRBV6-5 to TRBJ2-7; no clear D. Germline CDR1 and CDR2: MNHEY and SVGAGI. The V and J ends lost 2 bases and 2 bases respectively, with 10 bases between them. This CDR3 region has 14 residues. The CDR3 is CASSYGAEAYEQYF. CDR3 nucleotides: TGTGCCAGCAGTTACGGAGCAGAAGCCTACGAGCAGTACTTC.

The gene calls are TRBV24-1 and TRBJ2-3; 10 bases fit TRBD2. The CDR3 consists of 14 residues. Losses at the gene ends were 7 bases for V and 3 bases for J; bases not matched to a gene: 3. Looked up from germline, CDR1 is KGHDR and CDR2 is SFDVKD. This CDR3 reads CATRASGSTDTQYF. The CDR3 DNA sequence: TGTGCCACCAGAGCTAGCGGGAGTACAGATACGCAGTATTTT.

J is TRBJ2-1 and V is TRBV27; D is unclear. Trimming took 4 bases from V and 7 from J, leaving 17 bases between them. CDR1 is MNHEY and CDR2 is SMNVEV in the germline V gene (reference sequence). This CDR3 is 15 amino acids long. CDR3 nucleotide sequence: TGTGCCAGCAGTTCCTTAGGAGAGAATGAGAATGAGCAGTTCTTC. Translating it yields CASSSLGENENEQFF.

The chain couples TRBV7-9 to TRBJ1-2, with 8 bases identical to TRBD1. The CDR3 runs to 17 residues. Germline values: CDR1 SEHNR, CDR2 FQNEAQ (reference sequence). The J segment lost 2 bases and the V segment lost 5 bases, leaving 13 bases of the junction unmatched. The chain's CDR3 is CASSIRTGSQLNYGYTF. CDR3 DNA sequence: TGTGCCAGCAGCATCAGGACAGGGTCGCAACTGAACTATGGCTACACCTTC.

The rearrangement links TRBV3-1 (or the pseudogene TRBV3-2) to TRBJ2-1; 12 positions agree with TRBD2. The CDR3 is 15 amino acids. The junction had 4 bases not matched to a gene; V was cut back by 5 bases and J by 5 bases. Per the germline V gene, CDR1 is LGHDT and CDR2 is YNNKEL (reference sequence). CDR3: CASSTTSGSNNEQFF. CDR3 coding DNA: TGTGCCAGCAGCACGACTAGCGGGAGTAACAATGAGCAGTTCTTC.

J is TRBJ1-5 and V is TRBV30; 7 nucleotides agree with TRBD1. The CDR3 has 13 residues. The V gene's germline CDR1 is GTSNPN and CDR2 SVGIG (reference sequence). Trimming took 3 bases from V and 8 from J; bases not matched to a gene: 7. The CDR3 region has the DNA TGTGCCTGGAGCACACAGGGGTCGGAGCCCCAGCATTTT. Its protein product is CAWSTQGSEPQHF.

V is TRBV4-1 and J is TRBJ1-4, with D possibly being TRBD1 (5 bases). V lost 1 base, J lost 6 bases, and 18 bases lay in between. Germline CDR1 is MGHRA and CDR2 is YSYEKL. The CDR3 has 17 amino acids. CDR3 coding DNA: TGCGCCAGCAGCCAAGTCGGGCAGGGCTTTGCTCATGAAAAACTGTTTTTT. Amino acid sequence: CASSQVGQGFAHEKLFF.

This chain connects TRBV28 to TRBJ1-2, with a possible D match to TRBD1 (5 bases). Germline lookup yields CDR1 MDHEN and CDR2 SYDVKM. V dropped 2 bases and J dropped 2 bases, with 6 bases sitting between them. The CDR3 runs 13 residues. The CDR3 DNA sequence: TGTGCCAGCAGTTTAAGGACAAACTATGGCTACACCTTC. It specifies CASSLRTNYGYTF.

This chain joins TRBV29-1 and TRBJ1-1; the D gene is possibly TRBD1 (5 bases). CDR3 length equals 17 residues. CDR1 is SQVTM, CDR2 ANQGSEA, per germline. V dropped 0 bases and J dropped 0 bases, with 17 bases sitting between them. This CDR3 reads CSVEELQALRVNTEAFF. The CDR3 nucleotides read TGCAGCGTTGAAGAATTACAGGCTCTTAGAGTGAACACTGAAGCTTTCTTT.

This clone was observed a few times. The V and J genes are TRBV11-2 and TRBJ1-1, with 7 bases matching TRBD1. Per the germline V gene, CDR1 is SGHAT and CDR2 is FQNNGV. This CDR3 has 14 residues. V shed 5 bases, J shed 0 bases, and the junction held 3 bases outside the gene matches. The CDR3 sequence: CASSPGQMNTEAFF. CDR3 DNA: TGTGCCAGCAGCCCGGGACAGATGAACACTGAAGCTTTCTTT.

The sample holds one count of this clone. This rearrangement joins TRBV19 to TRBJ1-5; D remains unclear. V shed 5 bases and J shed 8 bases, with 10 bases lying between them. Germline lookup yields CDR1 LNHDA and CDR2 SQIVND (reference sequence). The CDR3 covers 12 residues. CDR3 in DNA: TGTGCCAGTAGTTTGGATAGCAAGCCCCAGCATTTT. Encoded protein: CASSLDSKPQHF.

The chain carries TRBV11-2 and TRBJ1-1; TRBD1 might be the D (5 bases). The CDR3 extends over 14 amino acids. The ends were cut back, 0 bases at V and 5 bases at J, with 10 bases in the middle. CDR1 and CDR2 from the germline V gene are SGHAT and FQNNGV. The CDR3 here is CASSLDLRVTEAFF. CDR3 DNA sequence: TGTGCCAGCAGCTTAGATCTCAGGGTTACTGAAGCTTTCTTT.

The rearrangement links TRBV5-5 to TRBJ1-5, with a weak D call TRBD1 (5 bases). Germline V gene data show CDR1 as SGHKS and CDR2 as YYEKEE (reference sequence). CDR3 size: 15 residues. V lost 3 bases and J lost 0, with 10 bases in between. CDR3 sequence: CASSWDWFSNQPQHF. As DNA, the CDR3 is TGTGCCAGCAGCTGGGACTGGTTTAGCAATCAGCCCCAGCATTTT.

J is TRBJ1-1 and V is TRBV5-4; no definite D call. Germline V gene lookup returns CDR1 SGHNT and CDR2 YYREEE (reference sequence). The V and J ends lost 2 bases and 9 bases respectively, with 23 bases between them. This CDR3 has 16 residues. The CDR3 here is CASSFISGGTGEQAFF. CDR3 bases: TGTGCCAGCAGCTTCATTTCTGGCGGAACCGGGGAGCAAGCTTTCTTT.